Listed below are T cell receptor beta chains from one sample, sequenced in a study of early T cells in non-severe SARS-CoV-2 infection. TCRdb independently ran MiXCR on the 5' RACE reads; one entry per CDR3 protein. The table lists roughly 120,000 distinct CDR3 sequences, about 12% of them singletons. The sample in question was whole blood, obtained at baseline. The source of these receptors is an adult who was a healthcare worker with PCR-confirmed SARS-CoV-2 infection or an uninfected control (not recorded which). CDR3s include the opening cysteine and the closing phenylalanine or tryptophan. A D gene is named only where the DNA matches it firmly. Some rows mark clone size as missing; the rest say once, few, many or name a class of expanded clone.

V: TRBV4-1
J: TRBJ1-4
D: .
size: .
DNA: TGCGCCACCAATAAGATTCACTCAACTAATGAAAAACTGTTTTTT
CDR3: CATNKIHSTNEKLFF

V: TRBV20-1
J: TRBJ2-1
D: TRBD2
size: few
DNA: TGCAGTGCTAGCCGACTAGCGGGGCCCAACAATGAGCAGTTCTTC
CDR3: CSASRLAGPNNEQFF

V: TRBV7-9
J: TRBJ1-1
D: .
size: .
DNA: TGTGCCAGCAGCTTATCGGGCCGCAGAGTGAACACTGAAGCTTTCTTT
CDR3: CASSLSGRRVNTEAFF

V: TRBV11-2
J: TRBJ2-3
D: .
size: many
DNA: TGTGCCAGCAGCTGGACAGATACGCAGTATTTT
CDR3: CASSWTDTQYF

V: TRBV5-1
J: TRBJ2-3
D: .
size: few
DNA: TGCGCCAGCAGCTTGAACAGGCGCACAGATACGCAGTATTTT
CDR3: CASSLNRRTDTQYF

V: TRBV27
J: TRBJ2-1
D: .
size: few
DNA: TGTGCCAGCAGCCCTGGTCGCGGCCGTCACGGCGAGCAGTTCTTC
CDR3: CASSPGRGRHGEQFF

V: TRBV2
J: TRBJ2-3
D: .
size: .
DNA: TGTGCCAGCACCTCCACAGATACGCAGTATTTT
CDR3: CASTSTDTQYF

V: TRBV29-1
J: TRBJ2-5
D: TRBD2
size: many
DNA: TGCAGCGTTGAAGATCTAGAGCTAGCGGGAGGAGGGCCTCAAGAGACCCAGTACTTC
CDR3: CSVEDLELAGGGPQETQYF

V: TRBV19
J: TRBJ2-3
D: .
size: few
DNA: TGTGCCAGTAGTATTGCGGATGGGGATACGCAGTATTTT
CDR3: CASSIADGDTQYF

V: TRBV5-1
J: TRBJ2-3
D: TRBD2
size: many
DNA: TGCGCCAGCAGCTACTCCGGGACTAGTTCAGATACGCAGTATTTT
CDR3: CASSYSGTSSDTQYF

V: TRBV12-2
J: TRBJ2-1
D: .
size: few
DNA: TGTGCAAGTCGCTTAGGCCAGAGGGATGATGAGCAGTTCTTC
CDR3: CASRLGQRDDEQFF

V: TRBV20-1
J: TRBJ2-5
D: TRBD2
size: many
DNA: TGCAGTGCTAGGGACAGCGGACTAGCGGGAAGAGGGTCAAGAGAGACCCAGTACTTC
CDR3: CSARDSGLAGRGSRETQYF

V: TRBV12-3/TRBV12-4
J: TRBJ1-1
D: .
size: few
DNA: TGTGCCAGCAGCCCGACCGAGCCCCAGGGGTTTGACACTGAAGCTTTCTTT
CDR3: CASSPTEPQGFDTEAFF

V: TRBV29-1
J: TRBJ1-2
D: TRBD1
size: .
DNA: TGCAGCGCCCGGACAGGGGCGGGCTATGGCTACACCTTC
CDR3: CSARTGAGYGYTF

V: TRBV6-6
J: TRBJ2-1
D: TRBD1
size: .
DNA: TGTGCCAGCAGTTATAACCCCCGGACAGGGGGACTAAATGAGCAGTTCTTC
CDR3: CASSYNPRTGGLNEQFF

V: TRBV7-6
J: TRBJ2-3
D: TRBD2
size: few
DNA: TGTGCCAGCAGCTTAGACCCAGCGGGGTTGAGAGATACGCAGTATTTT
CDR3: CASSLDPAGLRDTQYF

V: TRBV9
J: TRBJ1-1
D: TRBD1
size: few
DNA: TGTGCCAGCAGCTCTGGACAGGACACTGAAGCTTTCTTT
CDR3: CASSSGQDTEAFF

V: TRBV6-5
J: TRBJ1-2
D: TRBD1
size: many
DNA: TGTGCCAGCAGCCCAATACAGGGGTTAGGTGGCTACACCTTC
CDR3: CASSPIQGLGGYTF

V: TRBV5-1
J: TRBJ2-1
D: TRBD1
size: .
DNA: TGCGCCAGCAGCTTGGGGGGACAGGGTACATTAAGTGAGCAGTTCTTC
CDR3: CASSLGGQGTLSEQFF